This is a list of T cell receptor beta chains from one sample in a study of CD8+ T cells in alopecia areata. The protocol was immunoSEQ multiplex PCR, while the TCRdb copy is restricted to in-frame clones and leaves out a portion. The sample lists tens of thousands of clones; 55% to 75% were seen once. Specimen: CD8+ T cells sorted from blood, collected at week 0. All receptors come from a human donor with alopecia areata. The CDR3 runs from the conserved cysteine through the conserved F or W.

V gene,J gene,CDR3 protein
TRBV27,TRBJ1-2,CASTPGQGYGYTF
TRBV29-1,TRBJ1-2,CSSLIGTGGNYGYTF
TRBV7-9,TRBJ1-1,CASSPQGGTEAFF
TRBV19,TRBJ1-2,CASSIVPAGDNYGYTF
TRBV6-4,TRBJ2-1,CASSAQGVASPSEQFF
TRBV6-5,TRBJ2-1,CASRGLAEQFF
TRBV6-5,TRBJ1-5,CASSYDGGYNQPQHF
TRBV28,TRBJ2-7,CASRDVAYEQYF
TRBV29-1,TRBJ2-3,CSVPIIGGTDTQYF
TRBV27,TRBJ2-7,CASSRGGRIYEQYF
TRBV27,TRBJ2-1,CASSSSNEQFF
TRBV7-6,TRBJ2-5,CASSIRDGETQYF
TRBV7-8,TRBJ2-7,CASSFLGGRGEQYF
TRBV6-6,TRBJ1-1,CASKSGAITEAFF
TRBV19,TRBJ1-1,CASSIPGASEAFF
TRBV4-2,TRBJ2-2,CASSYPTGELFF
TRBV5-6,TRBJ2-3,CASSLGTGVSTDTQYF
TRBV5-1,TRBJ2-1,CASSLGLAGDEQFF
TRBV5-1,TRBJ1-1,CASSYSYGGDTEAFF
TRBV7-3,TRBJ2-7,CASSWLGTSGEQYF
TRBV29-1,TRBJ1-1,CSVDRRIEAFF
TRBV4-1,TRBJ1-2,CASSQDIGTMLDPYGYTF
TRBV27,TRBJ1-2,CASSLSKRGSYGYTF
TRBV27,TRBJ1-2,CASSPISGQIYGYTF
TRBV29-1,TRBJ2-7,CSVVGTQSSYEQYF
TRBV27,TRBJ2-7,CAIPRPRTVPYEQYF
TRBV7-8,TRBJ2-3,CASSLATSGRAIDTQYF
TRBV15,TRBJ2-3,CATSRDWSTDTQYF
TRBV5-6,TRBJ2-5,CASSFIGVEETQYF
TRBV7-3,TRBJ2-3,CASSAQGTSGGATDTQYF
TRBV29-1,TRBJ2-7,CSSDLRDGGYEQYF
TRBV6-6,TRBJ1-1,CASRTHLNTEAFF
TRBV9,TRBJ2-1,CASSVAPRYPLSGGQYNEQFF
TRBV18,TRBJ2-3,CASSPTLGQEHTDTQYF
TRBV2,TRBJ1-1,CASSERGRAGTEAFF
TRBV5-4,TRBJ2-3,CASSLPQGRKDTQYF
TRBV7-8,TRBJ2-1,CASSPDLSSYNEQFF
TRBV29-1,TRBJ2-5,CSVVVSGAETQYF
TRBV4-3,TRBJ2-3,CASSQDSGGGTDTQYF
TRBV10-3,TRBJ2-5,CAISDPGVETQYF
TRBV25-1,TRBJ2-5,CASSEGAGQETQYF
TRBV5-1,TRBJ1-1,CASSSVPRDRVDTEAFF
TRBV27,TRBJ1-2,CASSLSMQANYGYTF
TRBV4-1,TRBJ1-5,CASSQVGGQGANQPQHF
TRBV2,TRBJ2-7,CASSLLAGVIYEQYF
TRBV4-1,TRBJ2-2,CASTQLAGGELFF